These 11 T cell receptor beta chains were sequenced from one sample in a study of CD8 T cells in ankylosing spondylitis. TCRdb reprocessed the 5' RACE reads via MiXCR and lists one record per CDR3 protein. The table shows about 340,000 distinct CDR3 sequences, with 14% to 15% occurring only once. The sample taken for sequencing was blood, either unsorted or a sorted T cell fraction (not recorded which). The receptors come from a male donor with ankylosing spondylitis or in good health (not recorded which).

This clonotype was picked up many times. This chain links TRBV4-2 with TRBJ1-6; no clear D. Germline CDR1 reads LGHNA; CDR2 reads YNFKEQ. V was shortened by 0 bases and J by 8 bases, with 8 bases between the two germline ends. CDR3 length: 14 amino acids. The CDR3 DNA reads as TGTGCCAGCAGCCAAGATAGGAGGGATTCACCCCTCCACTTT. Translating it yields CASSQDRRDSPLHF.

As regards this clonotype: One end of the junction does not line up with germline, which may come from a read error. The chain has TRBV20-1 and TRBJ2-1; 11 nucleotides line up with TRBD2. The CDR3 sequence is 15 residues long. Per the germline V gene, CDR1 is DFQATT and CDR2 is SNEGSKA (reference sequence). The DNA of the CDR3 is TGCAGTGGGACTAGCGGGTCCCTGAACAACAACGAGCAGTTCTTC. Protein: CSGTSGSLNNNEQFF.

The chain links TRBV20-1 to TRBJ2-3; 8 nucleotides align to TRBD2. The CDR3 runs to 14 residues. Looked up from germline, CDR1 is DFQATT and CDR2 is SNEGSKA (reference sequence). The J segment lost 3 bases and the V segment lost 5 bases, leaving 7 bases of the junction unmatched. The CDR3 coding sequence is TGCAGTGCTGGGTTAGCGGGGTTTACAGATACGCAGTATTTT. This sequence encodes CSAGLAGFTDTQYF.

The rearrangement links TRBV4-2 to TRBJ2-3, with 12 bases that match TRBD2. The germline CDR1 and CDR2 sequences are LGHNA and YNFKEQ. The ends lost 0 bases at V and 5 bases at J; junction bases unmatched: 6. The CDR3 has 17 residues. The CDR3 spells CASSQDPLAGGVDTQYF. CDR3 nucleotide sequence: TGTGCCAGCAGCCAAGATCCCCTAGCGGGGGGGGTAGATACGCAGTATTTT.

This clonotype appeared many times. V and J are TRBV6-2 or TRBV6-3 and TRBJ2-5; 8 bases agree with TRBD2. Unmatched junction bases numbered 16, after V lost 8 bases and J lost 5 bases. Germline V lookup: CDR1 MNHEY, CDR2 SVGEGT. The CDR3 loop spans 16 amino acids. CDR3 sequence reads: CASRRFGSGGDETQYF. CDR3 coding DNA: TGTGCCAGCCGACGGTTTGGAAGCGGGGGTGATGAGACCCAGTACTTC.

This clonotype was counted many times. The gene calls are TRBV12-3 or TRBV12-4 and TRBJ1-5; 7 positions match TRBD1. J was trimmed by 3 bases and V by 4 bases; bases with no gene match: 3. The CDR3 sequence is 14 residues long. CDR3 sequence reads: CASSYGQVNQPQHF. The CDR3 DNA is TGTGCCAGCAGTTACGGACAGGTCAATCAGCCCCAGCATTTT.

The gene calls are TRBV2 and TRBJ2-7; 7 bases fit TRBD1. The length of the CDR3 is 14 residues. After removal of 3 bases from V and 2 bases from J, the junction contained 4 bases not matched to a gene. The germline V gene has CDR1 SNHLY and CDR2 FYNNEI. The CDR3 sequence is CASSDGTAAYEQYF. The DNA for the CDR3 is TGTGCCAGCAGTGACGGGACAGCAGCCTACGAGCAGTACTTC.

This chain links TRBV5-6 with TRBJ1-1; D might be TRBD1 (6 bases). This CDR3 is built from 16 residues. The germline V and J ends were trimmed by 4 bases and 0 bases, with 16 bases remaining between them. Germline loops: CDR1 SGHDT, CDR2 YYEEEE. This chain's CDR3 is CASSRYREGMNTEAFF. DNA of the CDR3: TGTGCCAGCAGCAGATACAGGGAGGGCATGAACACTGAAGCTTTCTTT.

This clonotype was detected only a few times. This chain connects TRBV5-1 to TRBJ1-3; D gene unclear. The CDR3 runs 14 residues. V lost 0 bases to trimming and J lost 0 bases, with 4 bases between them. Germline values: CDR1 SGHRS, CDR2 YFSETQ. The CDR3 sequence: CASSLEASGNTIYF. CDR3 in DNA: TGCGCCAGCAGCTTGGAAGCCTCTGGAAACACCATATATTTT. The variable domain in full, with the rest retrieved from reference TRBV5-1 and TRBJ1-3, is KAGVTQTPRYLIKTRGQQVTLSCSPISGHRSVSWYQQTPGQGLQFLFEYFSETQRNKGNFPGRFSGRQFSNSRSEMNVSTLELGDSALYLCASSLEASGNTIYFGEGSWLTVV.

Only a few counts were recorded for this clonotype. The V call is TRBV12-3 or TRBV12-4, the J call TRBJ1-4; D uncertain. The CDR3 runs 15 residues. Trimming left V 6 bases short and J 3 bases short, with 14 bases between. CDR3: CASSPSPTANEKLFF. DNA of the CDR3: TGTGCCAGCAGCCCTAGTCCCACCGCTAATGAAAAACTGTTTTTT.

V usage is TRBV3-1 and J usage is TRBJ2-5; D gene ambiguous. The CDR3 totals 15 residues. The ends were cut back, 0 bases at V and 5 bases at J, with 13 bases in the middle. Germline assignment: CDR1 LGHDT and CDR2 YNNKEL (reference sequence). For the CDR3, the DNA is TGTGCCAGCAGCCAAGAGGGCATGGTGTGGGAGACCCAGTACTTC. As protein: CASSQEGMVWETQYF.